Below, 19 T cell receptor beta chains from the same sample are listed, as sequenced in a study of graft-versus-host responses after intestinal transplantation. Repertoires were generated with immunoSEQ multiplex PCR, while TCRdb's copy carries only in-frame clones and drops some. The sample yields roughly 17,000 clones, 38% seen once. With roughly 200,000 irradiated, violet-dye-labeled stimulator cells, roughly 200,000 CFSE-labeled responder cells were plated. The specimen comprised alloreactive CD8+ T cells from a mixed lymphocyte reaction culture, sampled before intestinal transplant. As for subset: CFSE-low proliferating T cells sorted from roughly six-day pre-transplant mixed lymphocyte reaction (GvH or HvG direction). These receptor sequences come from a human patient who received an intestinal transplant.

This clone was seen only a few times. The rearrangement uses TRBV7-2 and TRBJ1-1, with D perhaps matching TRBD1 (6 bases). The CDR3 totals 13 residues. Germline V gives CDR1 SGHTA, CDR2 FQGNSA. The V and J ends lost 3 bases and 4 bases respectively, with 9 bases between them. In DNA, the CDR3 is TGTGCCAGCAGCTTTGGGGGGCTCACTGAAGCTTTCTTT. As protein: CASSFGGLTEAFF.

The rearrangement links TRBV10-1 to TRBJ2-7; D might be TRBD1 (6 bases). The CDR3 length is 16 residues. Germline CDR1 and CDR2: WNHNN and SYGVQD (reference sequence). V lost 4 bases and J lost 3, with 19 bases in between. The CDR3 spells CASSVTGRDLNYEQYF. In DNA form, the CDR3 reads TGCGCCAGCAGTGTGACAGGACGGGACCTAAACTACGAGCAGTACTTC.

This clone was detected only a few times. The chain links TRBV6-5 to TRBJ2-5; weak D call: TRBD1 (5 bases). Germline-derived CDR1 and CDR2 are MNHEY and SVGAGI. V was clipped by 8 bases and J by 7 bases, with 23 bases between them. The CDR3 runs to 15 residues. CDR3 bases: TGTGCCAGCGGGCGGCTGCTACAGGCTTGGGCGACCCAGTACTTC. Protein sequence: CASGRLLQAWATQYF.

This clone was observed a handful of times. The CDR3 region has the DNA TGTGCCAGCTCACTACGACAGGCCCTTGGTGAAAAACTGTTTTTT. Translation gives CASSLRQALGEKLFF. The chain is built from TRBV18 and TRBJ1-4; possibly TRBD1 for D (6 bases). Germline V gene lookup returns CDR1 KGHSH and CDR2 LQKENI. The ends were cut back, 4 bases at V and 7 bases at J, with 16 bases in the middle. The CDR3 has 15 amino acids.

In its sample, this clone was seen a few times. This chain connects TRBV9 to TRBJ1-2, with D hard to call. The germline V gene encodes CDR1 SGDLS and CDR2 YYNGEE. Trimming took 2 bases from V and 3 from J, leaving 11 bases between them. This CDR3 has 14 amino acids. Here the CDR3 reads CASSVSRHDYGYTF. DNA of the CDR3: TGTGCCAGCAGCGTTTCGCGGCACGACTATGGCTACACCTTC. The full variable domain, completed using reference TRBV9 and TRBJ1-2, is DSGVTQTPKHLITATGQRVTLRCSPRSGDLSVYWYQQSLDQGLQFLIQYYNGEERAKGNILERFSAQQFPDLHSELNLSSLELGDSALYFCASSVSRHDYGYTFGSGTRLTVV.

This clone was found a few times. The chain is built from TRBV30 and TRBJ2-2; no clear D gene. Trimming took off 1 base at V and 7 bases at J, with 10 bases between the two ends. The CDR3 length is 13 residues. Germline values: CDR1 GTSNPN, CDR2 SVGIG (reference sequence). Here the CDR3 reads CAWSEKVVGELFF. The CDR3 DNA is TGTGCCTGGAGTGAAAAGGTTGTCGGGGAGCTGTTTTTT. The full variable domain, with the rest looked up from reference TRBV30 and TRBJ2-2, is SQTIHQWPATLVQPVGSPLSLECTVEGTSNPNLYWYRQAAGRGLQLLFYSVGIGQISSEVPQNLSASRPQDRQFILSSKKLLLSDSGFYLCAWSEKVVGELFFGEGSRLTVL.

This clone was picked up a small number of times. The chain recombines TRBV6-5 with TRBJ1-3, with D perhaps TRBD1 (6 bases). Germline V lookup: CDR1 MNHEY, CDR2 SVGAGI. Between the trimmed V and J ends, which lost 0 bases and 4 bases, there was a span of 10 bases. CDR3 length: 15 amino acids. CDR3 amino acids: CASSYSTGSGNTIYF. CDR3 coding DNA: TGTGCCAGCAGTTACTCGACAGGTTCGGGAAACACCATATATTTT.

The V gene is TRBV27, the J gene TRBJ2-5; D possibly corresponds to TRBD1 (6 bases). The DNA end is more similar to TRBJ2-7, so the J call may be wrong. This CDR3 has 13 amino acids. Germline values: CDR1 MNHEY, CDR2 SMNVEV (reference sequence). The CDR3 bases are TGTGCCACCCCCCGGGACAACCACTACGAGCAGTACTTC. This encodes CATPRDNHYEQYF.

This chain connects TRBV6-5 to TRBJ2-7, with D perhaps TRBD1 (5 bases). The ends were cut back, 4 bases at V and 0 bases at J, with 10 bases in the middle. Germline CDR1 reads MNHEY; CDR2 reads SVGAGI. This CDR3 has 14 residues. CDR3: CASSFVGDSYEQYF. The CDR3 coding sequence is TGTGCCAGCAGTTTTGTAGGGGACTCCTACGAGCAGTACTTC.

The CDR3 coding sequence is TGTGCCAGCAGCGTAGACGGCAGGGGGGGGGAGACCCAGTACTTC. Translated: CASSVDGRGGETQYF. This chain connects TRBV9 to TRBJ2-5, with D possibly being TRBD1 or TRBD2 (7 bases each). The CDR3 consists of 15 residues. Per germline, CDR1 SGDLS and CDR2 YYNGEE. Trimming left V 0 bases short and J 5 bases short, with 14 bases between. Supplemented by reference TRBV9 and TRBJ2-5, the full variable domain reads DSGVTQTPKHLITATGQRVTLRCSPRSGDLSVYWYQQSLDQGLQFLIQYYNGEERAKGNILERFSAQQFPDLHSELNLSSLELGDSALYFCASSVDGRGGETQYFGPGTRLLVL.

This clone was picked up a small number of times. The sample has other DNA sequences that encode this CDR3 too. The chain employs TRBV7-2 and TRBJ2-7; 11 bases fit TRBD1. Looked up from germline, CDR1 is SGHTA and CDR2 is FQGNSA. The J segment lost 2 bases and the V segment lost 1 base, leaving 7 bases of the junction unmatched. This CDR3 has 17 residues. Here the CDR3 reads CASSLELAGQGAYEQYF. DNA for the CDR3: TGTGCCAGCAGCTTAGAGCTCGCGGGACAGGGGGCCTACGAGCAGTACTTC.

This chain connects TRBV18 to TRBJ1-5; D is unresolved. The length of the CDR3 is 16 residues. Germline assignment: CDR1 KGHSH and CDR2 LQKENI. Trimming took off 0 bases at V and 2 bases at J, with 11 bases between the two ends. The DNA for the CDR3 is TGTGCCAGCTCACCACCGGGCGCTGTGGGCAATCAGCCCCAGCATTTT. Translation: CASSPPGAVGNQPQHF.

The chain's CDR3 is CASSLVSGTEAFF. The CDR3 coding sequence is TGTGCCAGCAGCTTAGTATCAGGCACTGAAGCTTTCTTT. The chain is built from TRBV7-3 and TRBJ1-1, with D uncertain. Germline assignment: CDR1 SGHTA and CDR2 FQGTGA. The CDR3 has 13 amino acids. The V end was cut by 2 bases, the J end by 4 bases, with 8 bases between.

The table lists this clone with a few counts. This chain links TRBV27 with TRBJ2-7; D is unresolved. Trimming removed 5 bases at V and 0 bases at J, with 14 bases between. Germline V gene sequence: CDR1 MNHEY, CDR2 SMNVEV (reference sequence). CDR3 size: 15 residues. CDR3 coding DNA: TGTGCCAGCAGTCCCCGCCACAGTCGCTCCTACGAGCAGTACTTC. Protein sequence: CASSPRHSRSYEQYF.

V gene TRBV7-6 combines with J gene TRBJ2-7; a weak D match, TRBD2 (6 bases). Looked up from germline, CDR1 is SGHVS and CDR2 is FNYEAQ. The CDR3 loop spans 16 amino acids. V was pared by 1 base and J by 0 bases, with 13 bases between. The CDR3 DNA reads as TGTGCCAGCAGCTTAGGGGGCGGGAAGGCCTCCTACGAGCAGTACTTC. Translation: CASSLGGGKASYEQYF.

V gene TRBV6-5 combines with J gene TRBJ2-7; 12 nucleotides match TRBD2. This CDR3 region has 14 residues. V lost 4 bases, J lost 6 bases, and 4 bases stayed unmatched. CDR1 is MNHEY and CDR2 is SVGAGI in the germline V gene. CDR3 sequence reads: CASSSMGLAGEQYF. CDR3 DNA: TGTGCCAGCAGTTCGATGGGACTAGCGGGCGAGCAGTACTTC.

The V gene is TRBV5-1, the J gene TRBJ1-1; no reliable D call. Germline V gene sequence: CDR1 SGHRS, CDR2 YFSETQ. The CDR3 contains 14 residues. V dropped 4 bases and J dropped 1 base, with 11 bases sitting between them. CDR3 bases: TGCGCCAGCAGCACCGGAGTAGGGAACACTGAAGCTTTCTTT. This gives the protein CASSTGVGNTEAFF.

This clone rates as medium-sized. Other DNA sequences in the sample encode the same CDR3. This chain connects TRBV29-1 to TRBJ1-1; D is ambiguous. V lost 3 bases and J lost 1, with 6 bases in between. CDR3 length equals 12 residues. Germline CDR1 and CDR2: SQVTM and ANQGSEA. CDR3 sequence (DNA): TGCAGCGTTGATCTGGGGAACACTGAAGCTTTCTTT. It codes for CSVDLGNTEAFF. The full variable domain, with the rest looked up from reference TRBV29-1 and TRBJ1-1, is SAVISQKPSRDICQRGTSLTIQCQVDSQVTMMFWYRQQPGQSLTLIATANQGSEATYESGFVIDKFPISRPNLTFSTLTVSNMSPEDSSIYLCSVDLGNTEAFFGQGTRLTVV.

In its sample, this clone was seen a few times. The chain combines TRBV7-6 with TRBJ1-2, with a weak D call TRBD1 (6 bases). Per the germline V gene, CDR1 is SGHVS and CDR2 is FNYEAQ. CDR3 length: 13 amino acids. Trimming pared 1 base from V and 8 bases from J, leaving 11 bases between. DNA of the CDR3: TGTGCCAGCAGCTTAGGGGGGGGCGCAGGCTACACCTTC. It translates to CASSLGGGAGYTF.